This T cell receptor beta chain was sequenced during a study of blood T cells in healthy people across ages. The study's findings and limits: Naive CD4+ cell counts and diversity both ran higher in long-lived than in aged donors.

A second 7 to 11 cycle PCR used barcoded and J-beta primers. A single record per CDR3 protein comes from TCRdb applying MiXCR to the 5' RACE reads. Among 800,000 to 900,000 distinct CDR3 sequences listed, 62% were seen once. Per the germline V gene, CDR1 is SGHTA and CDR2 is FQGNSA. CDR3 length: 17 amino acids. This clonotype appeared a few times. What it binds is unknown. V is TRBV7-2 and J is TRBJ2-1, with TRBD2 identical over 7 bases. The J call may not be correct, given that the DNA end is closer to TRBJ2-7. The receptor was isolated from a man aged 25 to 40 in good health. Sequenced input: blood. CDR3 loop: CASSLAGGSQPSYEQYF. CDR3 DNA sequence: TGTGCCAGCAGCTTAGCGGGGGGGAGCCAACCGTCATACGAGCAGTACTTC.